The 27 T cell receptor beta chains listed next were all sequenced from one sample in a study of T cell repertoires in cytomegalovirus infection. TCRdb used MiXCR to reprocess the reads, holding one entry per CDR3 protein. The table has roughly 760,000 distinct CDR3 sequences, roughly 35% seen once; the top ten hold around 2.8%. Input material: PBMCs. The source is a human donor in good health (CMV status not recorded). Some clones in this sample may be carry-over from other donors' samples.

This clonotype was seen a few times. The chain recombines TRBV23-1 with TRBJ1-4; D remains ambiguous. TRBV23-1 is an ORF for which the function is uncertain. CDR3 length equals 12 residues. The V gene lost 5 bases and the J gene lost 8 bases, with 9 bases spanning the gap. In nucleotides, the CDR3 is TGCGCCAGCAGTTCTATGGGCGAAAAACTGTTTTTT. Translating gives CASSSMGEKLFF.

The sample holds a few counts of this clonotype. The V and J genes are TRBV7-2 and TRBJ2-3; 7 nucleotides agree with TRBD2. The germline V gene encodes CDR1 SGHTA and CDR2 FQGNSA. The CDR3 runs 13 residues. The ends lost 1 base at V and 8 bases at J; junction bases unmatched: 3. The chain's CDR3 is CASSLDLAATQYF. For the CDR3, the DNA is TGTGCCAGCAGCTTAGATCTAGCGGCTACGCAGTATTTT.

This chain connects TRBV28 to TRBJ1-1, with a weak D call TRBD1 (5 bases). V was clipped by 6 bases and J by 3 bases, with 17 bases between them. CDR1 is MDHEN, CDR2 SYDVKM, per germline. This CDR3 contains 15 residues. CDR3 region: CASRPWDRGDTEAFF. The CDR3 DNA follows: TGTGCCAGCAGACCCTGGGACCGGGGGGACACTGAAGCTTTCTTT.

The table lists this clonotype with a few counts. V is TRBV19 and J is TRBJ2-2; 7 bases align to TRBD1. Looked up from germline, CDR1 is LNHDA and CDR2 is SQIVND (reference sequence). Trimming at V came to 7 bases and at J to 6 bases, leaving 8 bases not matched to a gene. The CDR3 totals 14 residues. The CDR3 DNA reads as TGTGCCAGTAATTTCATACAGGGGTCCGGGGAGCTGTTTTTT. It encodes CASNFIQGSGELFF.

The V and J genes are TRBV19 and TRBJ2-5; D call uncertain. Deletions cut 9 bases from V and 5 bases from J, with 16 bases between. Germline CDR1 LNHDA, CDR2 SQIVND (reference sequence). The CDR3 has 13 residues. This CDR3 is CASSVGKRETQYF. The CDR3 DNA reads TGTGCCAGCTCGGTGGGGAAACGGGAGACCCAGTACTTC.

This clonotype was detected a few times. The chain carries TRBV28 and TRBJ2-1; the D gene is possibly TRBD2 (5 bases). The CDR3 has 18 residues. Trimming left V 2 bases short and J 2 bases short, with 19 bases between. Germline V lookup: CDR1 MDHEN, CDR2 SYDVKM. DNA of the CDR3: TGTGCCAGCAGTTTACGAGCTAGCCGGGGAGACGCCTACAATGAGCAGTTCTTC. Encoded protein: CASSLRASRGDAYNEQFF.

The V call is TRBV7-9, the J call TRBJ1-1; D uncertain. Germline loops: CDR1 SEHNR, CDR2 FQNEAQ (reference sequence). Trimming took 4 bases from V and 4 from J, leaving 16 bases between them. CDR3 length equals 15 residues. The CDR3 coding sequence is TGTGCCAGCAGCTCTGGCGGTGAGGGTTCCACTGAAGCTTTCTTT. It translates to CASSSGGEGSTEAFF. The full variable domain, its missing parts supplied by reference TRBV7-9 and TRBJ1-1, is DTGVSQNPRHKITKRGQNVTFRCDPISEHNRLYWYRQTLGQGPEFLTYFQNEAQLEKSRLLSDRFSAERPKGSFSTLEIQRTEQGDSAMYLCASSSGGEGSTEAFFGQGTRLTVV.

As concerns this clonotype: A junction end diverges from the germline sequence, so it may reflect a read error. V gene TRBV15 combines with J gene TRBJ1-4, with 7 bases that match TRBD1. The CDR3 consists of 13 residues. The germline CDR1 and CDR2 sequences are LNHNV and YYDKDF (reference sequence). The CDR3: CVTRAQGNEKLFF. CDR3 nucleotides: TGTGTCACCAGAGCACAGGGGAACGAAAAACTGTTTTTT.

This clonotype showed up many times. The chain has TRBV28 and TRBJ2-5, with 9 bases fitting TRBD1. J gave up 3 bases and V 3 bases, and 8 bases lay outside the gene matches. There are 16 residues in the CDR3. Germline CDR1 and CDR2: MDHEN and SYDVKM. CDR3 nucleotides: TGTGCCAGCAGTTTGCCCTCGGGACAGGGAGAAGAGACCCAGTACTTC. It is translated as CASSLPSGQGEETQYF.

This chain links TRBV7-9 with TRBJ2-7; 11 bases map to TRBD1. V was clipped by 5 bases and J by 2 bases; unmatched bases: 8. Per germline, CDR1 SEHNR and CDR2 FQNEAQ (reference sequence). This CDR3 is 16 amino acids long. The CDR3 bases are TGTGCCAGCAGCCCTAGGACAGGGGGCATAACCTACGAGCAGTACTTC. Protein: CASSPRTGGITYEQYF. Variable domain in full (rest from reference TRBV7-9 and TRBJ2-7): DTGVSQNPRHKITKRGQNVTFRCDPISEHNRLYWYRQTLGQGPEFLTYFQNEAQLEKSRLLSDRFSAERPKGSFSTLEIQRTEQGDSAMYLCASSPRTGGITYEQYFGPGTRLTVT.

This clonotype showed up just a few times. The V gene is TRBV7-8, the J gene TRBJ2-2, with unresolved D. Deletions cut 0 bases from V and 1 base from J, with 9 bases between. The CDR3 contains 16 residues. Germline V CDR1 and CDR2: SGHVS, FQNEAQ. CDR3 nucleotides: TGTGCCAGCAGCTTAGCAGCTCGATTGAACACCGGGGAGCTGTTTTTT. Protein: CASSLAARLNTGELFF.

This clonotype occurred a few times. The chain has TRBV12-3 or TRBV12-4 and TRBJ2-7, with D perhaps matching TRBD1 or TRBD2 (6 bases each). This CDR3 has 14 residues. With 8 bases removed from V and 5 bases from J, the gap between germline ends came to 19 bases. The CDR3: CASSWGAMGDEQYF. The DNA for the CDR3 is TGTGCCAGCTCATGGGGGGCAATGGGCGACGAGCAGTACTTC.

This chain joins TRBV6-5 and TRBJ1-1; TRBD1 agrees at 7 bases. CDR1 MNHEY and CDR2 SVGAGI come from the germline V gene. Germline trimming cut 0 bases from V and 5 bases from J; bases unmatched to any gene: 6. The CDR3 is 15 amino acids. The CDR3 region has the DNA TGTGCCAGCAGTTACTCTTACAGGGGAGTAACTGAAGCTTTCTTT. Protein sequence: CASSYSYRGVTEAFF.

As to this clonotype: The conserved closing phenylalanine or tryptophan is absent in this CDR3, likely reflecting a read error. The rearrangement links TRBV28 to TRBJ2-5; D not resolved. This CDR3 has 12 residues. V lost 5 bases and J lost 2, with 6 bases in between. Germline CDR1 is MDHEN and CDR2 is SYDVKM. The DNA of the CDR3 is TGTGCCAGCAGTCAAGCACAAGAGACCCAGTACTGC. Translated: CASSQAQETQYC.

As to this clonotype: A much larger clonotype is one base distant, so this may be a read error. V usage is TRBV7-2 and J usage is TRBJ2-3; D may be TRBD2 (5 bases). This CDR3 has 14 amino acids. Trimming took off 6 bases at V and 8 bases at J, with 18 bases between the two ends. Germline V lookup: CDR1 SGHTA, CDR2 FQGNSA. The CDR3 sequence is CASSNDRRAGTQYF. CDR3 DNA sequence: TGTGCCAGCAGTAACGACCGCCGGGCGGGTACGCAGTATTTT.

The rearrangement links TRBV18 to TRBJ2-7; 7 bases agree with TRBD1. The CDR3 is 15 amino acids. V lost 6 bases and J lost 3; bases outside the gene matches: 11. Germline V gives CDR1 KGHSH, CDR2 LQKENI. The CDR3 bases are TGTGCCAGCTCCCCTACTAAAGGGGGCATCTACGAGCAGTACTTC. Residues: CASSPTKGGIYEQYF.

The chain combines TRBV19 with TRBJ2-1, with a weak D call TRBD2 (5 bases). Germline CDR1 reads LNHDA; CDR2 reads SQIVND (reference sequence). This CDR3 has 12 amino acids. V dropped 5 bases and J dropped 7 bases, with 9 bases sitting between them. CDR3 sequence: CASSLPGNEQFF. CDR3 in DNA: TGTGCCAGTAGTCTCCCGGGGAATGAGCAGTTCTTC.

This clonotype was picked up a small number of times. The chain employs TRBV24-1 and TRBJ2-3; 7 bases align to TRBD2. Germline V lookup: CDR1 KGHDR, CDR2 SFDVKD. V lost 8 bases, J lost 2 bases, and 3 bases stayed unmatched. The CDR3 is 13 residues long. The CDR3 bases are TGTGCCACCACCGGGGACTACACAGATACGCAGTATTTT. Its translation: CATTGDYTDTQYF.

This clonotype occurred a few times. The rearrangement uses TRBV20-1 and TRBJ2-7, with 12 bases fitting TRBD2. V shed 5 bases and J 4 bases; nucleotides not matched to a gene: 21. Germline V gives CDR1 DFQATT, CDR2 SNEGSKA (reference sequence). The CDR3 consists of 19 residues. CDR3 nucleotides: TGCAGTGCTGTTCCCCACACATCTAGCGGGAGGGCCGCCATGTACGAGCAGTACTTC. Protein: CSAVPHTSSGRAAMYEQYF.

In this sample, this clonotype turned up many times. The genes are TRBV12-3 or TRBV12-4 and TRBJ2-6; 11 bases align to TRBD1. The CDR3 runs to 17 residues. For the CDR3, the DNA is TGTGCAACCGGACCGGGACAGGGGGACTCTGGGGCCAACGTCCTGACTTTC. It is translated as CATGPGQGDSGANVLTF.

This clonotype came up many times. The V call is TRBV7-2, the J call TRBJ2-3; D might be TRBD2 (5 bases). V dropped 5 bases and J dropped 1 base, with 16 bases sitting between them. The CDR3 has 16 amino acids. Germline CDR1 SGHTA, CDR2 FQGNSA. CDR3 DNA sequence: TGTGCCAGCAGCGCCTGGACTGCTGCCGGCACAGATACGCAGTATTTT. As protein: CASSAWTAAGTDTQYF.

The rearrangement joins TRBV27 to TRBJ1-5; possibly TRBD1 for D (5 bases). Trimming shortened V by 5 bases and J by 5 bases, and 16 bases separated the two germline ends. The germline V gene encodes CDR1 MNHEY and CDR2 SMNVEV (reference sequence). The CDR3 is 15 amino acids. CDR3 amino acids: CASSPQRQQHQPQHF. The CDR3 region has the DNA TGTGCCAGCAGTCCGCAACGACAGCAACATCAGCCCCAGCATTTT.

The chain is built from TRBV6-4 and TRBJ2-1; 7 positions agree with TRBD1. The CDR3 extends over 13 amino acids. Germline values: CDR1 MRHNA, CDR2 SNTAGT. V lost 5 bases and J lost 7; bases outside the gene matches: 5. This CDR3 reads CASSTGVGNEQFF. In nucleotides, the CDR3 is TGTGCCAGCAGTACAGGGGTAGGGAATGAGCAGTTCTTC.

This clonotype was seen many times. This chain joins TRBV7-2 and TRBJ2-7; weak D call: TRBD1 (6 bases). Trimming left V 4 bases short and J 5 bases short, with 18 bases between. CDR1 and CDR2 from the germline V gene are SGHTA and FQGNSA. The CDR3 runs 15 residues. This CDR3 reads CASSSQGASSHEQYF. Written as DNA, the CDR3 is TGTGCCAGCAGCTCACAGGGTGCATCTAGTCACGAGCAGTACTTC.

This clonotype was counted many times. The V and J genes are TRBV7-2 and TRBJ1-2; 9 nucleotides match TRBD1. Germline CDR1 SGHTA, CDR2 FQGNSA. The CDR3 extends over 13 amino acids. Losses at the gene ends were 3 bases for V and 7 bases for J; bases not matched to a gene: 3. The CDR3 reads CASSLTGGIGYTF. For the CDR3, the DNA is TGTGCCAGCAGCTTGACAGGGGGGATTGGCTACACCTTC.

This clonotype was recorded a few times. CDR3 DNA: TGTGCCAGCAGTGCCCCCAGGGACTACACCTTC. Encoded protein: CASSAPRDYTF. This rearrangement joins TRBV28 to TRBJ1-2; D may be TRBD1 (5 bases). This CDR3 is built from 11 residues. Germline V gene sequence: CDR1 MDHEN, CDR2 SYDVKM. The germline V and J ends were trimmed by 5 bases and 10 bases, with 11 bases remaining between them.

This clonotype was seen ten or more times. This rearrangement joins TRBV7-2 to TRBJ2-7; D unclear. V lost 4 bases and J 2 bases, leaving 9 bases between the germline ends. This CDR3 spans 13 amino acids. Germline CDR1 reads SGHTA; CDR2 reads FQGNSA. This CDR3 is CASSSGATYEQYF. Written as DNA, the CDR3 is TGTGCCAGCAGCTCCGGAGCCACCTACGAGCAGTACTTC.